One sample yielded the 27 T cell receptor beta chains listed below, sequenced in a study of cytomegalovirus exposure and HLA in healthy donors. PCR employed 60 Vbeta and 13 Jbeta primers. Produced via immunoSEQ multiplex PCR; TCRdb's table is partial and in-frame only. With over 100,000 clones in the sample, the ten largest clones hold approximately 1.8%. Sequencing used PBMCs. The receptors were sampled from a man between 18 and 29 years old in good health and CMV-seronegative.

V is TRBV6-1 and J is TRBJ2-5, with 11 bases that match TRBD1. The CDR3 is 16 amino acids. Germline trimming cut 2 bases from V and 0 bases from J; bases unmatched to any gene: 2. CDR1 and CDR2 (germline): MNHNS, SASEGT. CDR3 protein: CASSERTGGYQETQYF. The CDR3 nucleotides are TGTGCCAGCAGTGAAAGGACAGGGGGCTACCAAGAGACCCAGTACTTC.

The chain links TRBV7-2 to TRBJ2-7, with D possibly matching TRBD1 (6 bases). CDR1 and CDR2 from the germline V gene are SGHTA and FQGNSA. V was cut by 3 bases and J by 3 bases, with 12 bases left in between. The CDR3 runs to 14 residues. The CDR3 region is CASSLGTPNYEQYF. CDR3 bases: TGTGCCAGCAGCTTGGGGACACCCAACTACGAGCAGTACTTC.

V gene TRBV7-3 combines with J gene TRBJ2-5, with 8 bases that match TRBD2. Trimming removed 1 base from V and 5 bases from J; junction bases left unmatched: 3. CDR1 SGHTA and CDR2 FQGTGA come from the germline V gene. There are 14 residues in the CDR3. The CDR3 bases are TGTGCCAGCAGCTTAAAGAGCGGGAGTGAGACCCAGTACTTC. The encoded protein is CASSLKSGSETQYF.

This chain joins TRBV6-6 and TRBJ1-1; D remains ambiguous. The V end was cut by 5 bases, the J end by 6 bases, with 10 bases between. The CDR3 sequence is 12 residues long. The germline CDR1 and CDR2 sequences are MNHNY and SVGAGI (reference sequence). The CDR3 coding sequence is TGTGCCAGCAGTGGAGATACCTCTGAAGCTTTCTTT. Encoded protein: CASSGDTSEAFF.

The chain is built from TRBV7-2 and TRBJ2-7, with D possibly matching TRBD2 (6 bases). Germline assignment: CDR1 SGHTA and CDR2 FQGNSA. Trimming shortened V by 5 bases and J by 1 base, and 15 bases separated the two germline ends. The CDR3 runs 15 residues. Written as DNA, the CDR3 is TGTGCCAGCAGCCGGGCGGCTAGCGTATCCTACGAGCAGTACTTC. Protein product: CASSRAASVSYEQYF.

The J gene is TRBJ1-5, the V gene TRBV10-1, with 7 positions matching TRBD1. Germline assignment: CDR1 WNHNN and CDR2 SYGVQD (reference sequence). The CDR3 sequence is 11 residues long. The trim removed 6 bases at V and 8 bases at J, leaving 1 base unmatched. In DNA, the CDR3 is TGCGCCAGCAGAGGGGGCAAGCCCCAGCATTTT. This codes for CASRGGKPQHF.

J is TRBJ2-1 and V is TRBV7-3; 8 bases agree with TRBD1. Germline CDR1 reads SGHTA; CDR2 reads FQGTGA. CDR3 length: 17 residues. The J segment lost 3 bases and the V segment lost 5 bases, leaving 12 bases of the junction unmatched. CDR3 bases: TGTGCCAGCAGCCCCGGACAGGGAAAACGATACTACAATGAGCAGTTCTTC. Its protein is CASSPGQGKRYYNEQFF. The full variable domain, with the rest looked up from reference TRBV7-3 and TRBJ2-1, is GAGVSQTPSNKVTEKGKYVELRCDPISGHTALYWYRQSLGQGPEFLIYFQGTGAADDSGLPNDRFFAVRPEGSVSTLKIQRTERGDSAVYLCASSPGQGKRYYNEQFFGPGTRLTVL.

The CDR3 reads CASSRSRTGLNQPQHF. CDR3 nucleotides: TGTGCCAGTAGTCGTTCCCGGACAGGGCTTAATCAGCCCCAGCATTTT. This chain joins TRBV19 and TRBJ1-5; 8 nucleotides agree with TRBD1. This CDR3 has 16 amino acids. From germline, CDR1 is LNHDA and CDR2 SQIVND (reference sequence). The V gene end was trimmed by 5 bases and the J gene end by 4 bases; junction bases not matched to a gene: 10.

J is TRBJ1-1 and V is TRBV11-3; D not resolved. CDR3 length: 11 amino acids. The V and J ends lost 5 bases and 7 bases respectively, with 8 bases between them. The germline CDR1 and CDR2 sequences are SGHNT and YENEEA. In DNA, the CDR3 is TGTGCCAGCAGCCGCGGGTTTGAAGCTTTCTTT. It specifies CASSRGFEAFF.

The rearrangement links TRBV5-8 to TRBJ1-2; TRBD1 matches 8 bases. Trimming at V came to 1 base and at J to 8 bases, leaving 4 bases not matched to a gene. CDR3 length: 13 amino acids. Germline assignment: CDR1 SGHTS and CDR2 YDEGEE. The CDR3 region has the DNA TGTGCCAGCAGCTTGCTTGCAGGGGGCGGCTACACCTTC. Protein: CASSLLAGGGYTF.

The V call is TRBV7-8, the J call TRBJ2-5, with a tentative D call TRBD2 (6 bases). The CDR3 runs to 15 residues. V shed 0 bases and J shed 5 bases, with 13 bases lying between them. CDR1 is SGHVS, CDR2 FQNEAQ, per germline. This CDR3 reads CASSLARGVLETQYF. CDR3 DNA sequence: TGTGCCAGCAGCTTAGCGCGGGGAGTCCTGGAGACCCAGTACTTC.

The J gene is TRBJ1-4, the V gene TRBV10-3; the match to TRBD1 covers 7 bases. The CDR3 loop spans 15 amino acids. V shed 2 bases, J shed 10 bases, and the junction held 10 bases outside the gene matches. CDR1 and CDR2 from the germline V gene are ENHRY and SYGVKD. For the CDR3, the DNA is TGTGCCATCAGTGAGCTAGGGACAGATGGAGGAAAACTGTTTTTT. It is translated as CAISELGTDGGKLFF.

The V call is TRBV14, the J call TRBJ2-1; D is perhaps TRBD2 (6 bases). The germline CDR1 and CDR2 sequences are SGHDN and FVKESK. Trimming shortened V by 1 base and J by 3 bases, and 10 bases separated the two germline ends. This CDR3 comprises 15 residues. CDR3 nucleotides: TGTGCCAGCAGCCAAGGGCGGGATCACTACAATGAGCAGTTCTTC. Translation: CASSQGRDHYNEQFF.

The gene calls are TRBV2 and TRBJ1-1; D is perhaps TRBD1 (5 bases). V dropped 3 bases and J dropped 1 base, with 12 bases sitting between them. CDR1 SNHLY and CDR2 FYNNEI come from the germline V gene. The CDR3 is 15 amino acids. The CDR3 is CASSDQGQANTEAFF. CDR3 nucleotide sequence: TGTGCCAGCAGTGACCAGGGTCAGGCGAACACTGAAGCTTTCTTT.

The rearrangement links TRBV5-1 to TRBJ1-1; 10 bases map to TRBD1. This CDR3 spans 17 amino acids. Trimming removed 0 bases from V and 2 bases from J; junction bases left unmatched: 7. The germline gives CDR1 SGHRS, CDR2 YFSETQ. The CDR3 loop reads CASSLAGTGAVNTEAFF. CDR3 nucleotide sequence: TGCGCCAGCAGCTTGGCCGGGACAGGGGCGGTTAACACTGAAGCTTTCTTT. The whole variable domain, filled in from reference TRBV5-1 and TRBJ1-1, reads KAGVTQTPRYLIKTRGQQVTLSCSPISGHRSVSWYQQTPGQGLQFLFEYFSETQRNKGNFPGRFSGRQFSNSRSEMNVSTLELGDSALYLCASSLAGTGAVNTEAFFGQGTRLTVV.

The chain has TRBV7-8 and TRBJ1-5; 7 positions agree with TRBD1. The V gene's germline CDR1 is SGHVS and CDR2 FQNEAQ. V shed 1 base, J shed 3 bases, and the junction held 3 bases outside the gene matches. The CDR3 runs 15 residues. This CDR3 reads CASSLGGQINQPQHF. The DNA for the CDR3 is TGTGCCAGCAGCTTAGGGGGACAGATCAATCAGCCCCAGCATTTT.

The gene calls are TRBV5-4 and TRBJ2-7; no clear D gene. Trimming removed 2 bases at V and 0 bases at J, with 9 bases between. There are 14 residues in the CDR3. Germline-derived CDR1 and CDR2 are SGHNT and YYREEE (reference sequence). CDR3 loop: CASSFEPSSYEQYF. The CDR3, as DNA: TGTGCCAGCAGCTTTGAACCGAGCTCCTACGAGCAGTACTTC.

The genes are TRBV6-4 and TRBJ2-7, with 12 bases aligning to TRBD2. The V gene end was trimmed by 0 bases and the J gene end by 2 bases; junction bases not matched to a gene: 8. The CDR3 loop spans 18 amino acids. CDR1 and CDR2 from the germline V gene are MRHNA and SNTAGT. Written as DNA, the CDR3 is TGTGCCAGCAGTGACTCAGAGACTAGCGGGAGTAACCCCTACGAGCAGTACTTC. This codes for CASSDSETSGSNPYEQYF.

V gene TRBV6-5 combines with J gene TRBJ1-5; D not certain. The V end lost 0 bases, the J end lost 2 bases, and 5 bases lay between the germline ends. There are 14 residues in the CDR3. The germline V gene has CDR1 MNHEY and CDR2 SVGAGI. DNA of the CDR3: TGTGCCAGCAGTTACTCGCGGGGCAATCAGCCCCAGCATTTT. Translating it yields CASSYSRGNQPQHF.

The rearrangement joins TRBV19 to TRBJ1-1; 7 nucleotides agree with TRBD1. Germline V CDR1 and CDR2: LNHDA, SQIVND (reference sequence). The CDR3 totals 16 residues. J gave up 0 bases and V 5 bases, and 9 bases lay outside the gene matches. The chain's CDR3 is CASSRGTVYMNTEAFF. Written as DNA, the CDR3 is TGTGCCAGTAGTCGCGGGACAGTCTACATGAACACTGAAGCTTTCTTT. The full variable domain, with the rest looked up from reference TRBV19 and TRBJ1-1, is DGGITQSPKYLFRKEGQNVTLSCEQNLNHDAMYWYRQDPGQGLRLIYYSQIVNDFQKGDIAEGYSVSREKKESFPLTVTSAQKNPTAFYLCASSRGTVYMNTEAFFGQGTRLTVV.

The chain has TRBV5-1 and TRBJ1-2, with 9 bases that match TRBD1. V lost 3 bases and J lost 6; bases outside the gene matches: 6. CDR3 length: 14 residues. The germline gives CDR1 SGHRS, CDR2 YFSETQ. CDR3 region: CASSSRTGENGYTF. CDR3 coding DNA: TGCGCCAGCAGCTCACGGACAGGGGAAAATGGCTACACCTTC.

The chain recombines TRBV19 with TRBJ2-7, with 8 bases identical to TRBD1. This CDR3 region has 13 residues. The J segment lost 6 bases and the V segment lost 7 bases, leaving 8 bases of the junction unmatched. Germline V gene sequence: CDR1 LNHDA, CDR2 SQIVND (reference sequence). The CDR3 nucleotides are TGTGCCAGTACCTTAAGGGACAGGAGCGAGCAGTACTTC. Encoded protein: CASTLRDRSEQYF.

This rearrangement joins TRBV7-9 to TRBJ1-5; 7 bases match TRBD1. CDR3 size: 14 residues. The germline V gene encodes CDR1 SEHNR and CDR2 FQNEAQ (reference sequence). Trimming removed 1 base from V and 6 bases from J; junction bases left unmatched: 3. In DNA, the CDR3 is TGTGCCAGCAGCTTAGGACAGGGCGGTCAGCCCCAGCATTTT. As protein: CASSLGQGGQPQHF.

V usage is TRBV10-3 and J usage is TRBJ2-4; 8 bases fit TRBD2. CDR1 and CDR2 from the germline V gene are ENHRY and SYGVKD. With V trimmed by 8 bases and J by 5 bases, 8 bases remained unmatched. The CDR3 is 14 amino acids. This CDR3 reads CAIGGGRMENIQYF. The CDR3 coding sequence is TGTGCCATCGGGGGCGGGAGGATGGAAAACATTCAGTACTTC.

The chain is built from TRBV19 and TRBJ2-2; D is possibly TRBD1 (6 bases). The CDR3 spans 15 residues. V lost 4 bases to trimming and J lost 2 bases, with 11 bases between them. CDR1 is LNHDA and CDR2 is SQIVND in the germline V gene (reference sequence). The CDR3 loop reads CASSRTGFNTGELFF. CDR3 nucleotide sequence: TGTGCCAGTAGTAGAACAGGGTTCAACACCGGGGAGCTGTTTTTT.

This CDR3 reads CASSLGGQGWVETQYF. In DNA form, the CDR3 reads TGTGCCAGCAGCTTAGGGGGACAGGGGTGGGTGGAGACCCAGTACTTC. V usage is TRBV7-2 and J usage is TRBJ2-5; 10 nucleotides agree with TRBD1. The germline CDR1 and CDR2 sequences are SGHTA and FQGNSA. This CDR3 is built from 16 residues. V lost 1 base, J lost 5 bases, and 7 bases stayed unmatched.

V usage is TRBV9 and J usage is TRBJ2-2; D remains ambiguous. There are 13 residues in the CDR3. Trimming took 4 bases from V and 4 from J, leaving 8 bases between them. Germline CDR1 and CDR2: SGDLS and YYNGEE. The CDR3 sequence is CASSPYGTGELFF. The CDR3 coding sequence is TGTGCCAGCAGCCCCTACGGCACCGGGGAGCTGTTTTTT.